This T cell receptor (beta chain) was identified in a study of follicular helper T cells after annual influenza vaccination. As regards this clone: Its antigen remains unknown.

Stated time point: 2015-2016 season, pre-vaccination. The study's findings and limits: Day 7 ICOS+CD38+ clones were most often found later in ICOS-CD38- cTfh cells. Successive annual vaccinations recalled a recurrent oligoclonal ICOS+CD38+ cTfh response with influenza-specific clonotypes.

TCRB sequencing was done at Survey resolution level. Data came from immunoSEQ multiplex PCR; TCRdb stores just in-frame clones and leaves some out. The sample carries some 10,000 clones, 81% recorded once. The source was CXCR5+ CD38- circulating T follicular helper cells from blood, collected on the day of influenza vaccination. Subset in this sample: circulating Tfh, non-naive CD4+CXCR5+PD-1+ (ICOS+CD38+ or ICOS-CD38-). This receptor was identified in an adult who received the influenza vaccine.

The CDR3 DNA reads as TGTGCCATCAGGGTACTAGCGGGAGCAGCAGATACGCAGTATTTT. It translates to CAIRVLAGAADTQYF. The genes are TRBV10-3 and TRBJ2-3, with 11 bases lining up with TRBD2. Per germline, CDR1 ENHRY and CDR2 SYGVKD. V lost 6 bases, J lost 4 bases, and 6 bases stayed unmatched. The CDR3 covers 15 residues.